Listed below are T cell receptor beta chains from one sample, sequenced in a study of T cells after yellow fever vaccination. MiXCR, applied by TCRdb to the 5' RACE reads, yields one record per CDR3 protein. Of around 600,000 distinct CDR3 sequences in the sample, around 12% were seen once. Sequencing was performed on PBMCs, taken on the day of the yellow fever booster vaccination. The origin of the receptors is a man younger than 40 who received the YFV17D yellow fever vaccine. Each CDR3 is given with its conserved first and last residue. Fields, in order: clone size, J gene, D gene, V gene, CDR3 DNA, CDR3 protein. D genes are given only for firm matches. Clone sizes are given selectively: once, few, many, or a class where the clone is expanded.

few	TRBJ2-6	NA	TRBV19	TGTGCCAGTAGTATAACGATTAGGGGGGCTGGGGCCAACGTCCTGACTTTC	CASSITIRGAGANVLTF
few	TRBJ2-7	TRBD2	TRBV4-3	TGCGCCAGCAGCCAAGATAGCAGCGGGAGGTTCAGCGAGCAGTACTTC	CASSQDSSGRFSEQYF
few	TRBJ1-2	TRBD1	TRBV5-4	TGTGCCAGCAGCTCAGCCGGGACAGGGGGCAACTATGGCTACACCTTC	CASSSAGTGGNYGYTF
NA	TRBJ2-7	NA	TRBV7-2	TGTGCCAGTGGGATCCTTTCCTACGAGCAGTACTTC	CASGILSYEQYF
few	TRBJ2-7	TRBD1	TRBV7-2	TGTGCCAGCAGCTTCAGACAGGGGGCGGGGTACGAGCAGTACTTC	CASSFRQGAGYEQYF
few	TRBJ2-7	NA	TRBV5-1	TGCGCCAGCAAGACCGGAGACGGCTACGAGCAGTACTTC	CASKTGDGYEQYF
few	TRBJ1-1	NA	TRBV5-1	TGCGCCAGCAGCTTGGGACAGGTTTATTTAAACACTGAAGCTTTCTTT	CASSLGQVYLNTEAFF
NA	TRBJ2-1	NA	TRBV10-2	TGCGCGACAGCTACTAGTGGGACTTCATCTGAGCAGTTCTTC	CATATSGTSSEQFF
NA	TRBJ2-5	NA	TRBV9	TGTGCCAGCAGCGTAGCCCCGGGAGCGGGAGAGACCCAGTACTTC	CASSVAPGAGETQYF
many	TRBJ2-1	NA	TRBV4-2	TGTGCCAGCAGCCAAGAACGGTTAGGGTTCTACAATGAGCAGTTCTTC	CASSQERLGFYNEQFF
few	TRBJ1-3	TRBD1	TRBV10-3	TGTGCCACTCTCGGACAGGGGAGAGGAAACACCATATATTTT	CATLGQGRGNTIYF
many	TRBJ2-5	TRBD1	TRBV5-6	TGTGCCAGCAGCCTACAGGGGACAGCAGAGACCCAGTACTTC	CASSLQGTAETQYF
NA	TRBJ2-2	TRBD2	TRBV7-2	TGTGCCAGCAGCTTATTTTTGGCGGGAGTGGACACCGGGGAGCTGTTTTTT	CASSLFLAGVDTGELFF
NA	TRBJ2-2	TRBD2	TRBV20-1	TGCAGTGCTCCCACTACTAGCGACAACACCGGGGAGCTGTTTTTT	CSAPTTSDNTGELFF
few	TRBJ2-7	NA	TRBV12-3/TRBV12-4	TGTGCCAGCAGTCGCCTCTCGGCTCCCTACGAGCAGTACTTC	CASSRLSAPYEQYF
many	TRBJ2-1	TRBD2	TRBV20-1	TGCAGTGCTACCCCTAGCGGGAAGGGGAATGAGCAGTTCTTC	CSATPSGKGNEQFF
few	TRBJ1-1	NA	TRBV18	TGTGCCAGCATTGCCGAGGGCACTGAAGCTTTCTTT	CASIAEGTEAFF
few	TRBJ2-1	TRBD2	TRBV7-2	TGTGCCAGCAGCCCTCCGGGACTAGCGGGGAACAATGAGCAGTTCTTC	CASSPPGLAGNNEQFF
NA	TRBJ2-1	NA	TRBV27	TGTGCCAGCAGTGGGACCCGGGGCAATGAGCAGTTCTTC	CASSGTRGNEQFF
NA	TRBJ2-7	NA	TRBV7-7	TGTGCTAGCAGCTTAAAAGGGGGCTACGAGCAGTACTTC	CASSLKGGYEQYF
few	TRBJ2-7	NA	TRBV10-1	TGCGCCAGCAGCATCGAGCAGTACTTC	CASSIEQYF
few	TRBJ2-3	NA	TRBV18	TGTGCCAGCTCACGACAACTGATCCGACGGGTGGGGATCATTACAGATACGCAGTATTTT	CASSRQLIRRVGIITDTQYF
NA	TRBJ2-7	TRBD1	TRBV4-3	TGCGCCAGCAGCCAAATCAGGGACAGCCGCTACGAGCAGTACTTC	CASSQIRDSRYEQYF
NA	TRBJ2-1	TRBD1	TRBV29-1	TGCAGCGTCGCCGCCGACAGGGTGGGCAATGAGCAGTTCTTC	CSVAADRVGNEQFF
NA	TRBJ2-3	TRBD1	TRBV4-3	TGCGCCAGCAGCCAACCCGACAGGGGAGGCACAGATACGCAGTATTTT	CASSQPDRGGTDTQYF
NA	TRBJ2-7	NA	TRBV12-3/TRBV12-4	TGTGCCAGCAGGCCCTCGGGACTCGACTACGAGCAGTACTTC	CASRPSGLDYEQYF
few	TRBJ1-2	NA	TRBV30	TGTGCCTGGAGTGTCGACAGCAGCTATGGCTACACCTTC	CAWSVDSSYGYTF
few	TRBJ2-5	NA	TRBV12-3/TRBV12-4	TGTGCCAGCAGTTTGAGCACCGAGACCCAGTACTTC	CASSLSTETQYF
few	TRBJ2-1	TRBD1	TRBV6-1	TGTGCCAGCAGTGAAGAAGAGACAGGGATTAGGAATGAGCAGTTCTTC	CASSEEETGIRNEQFF
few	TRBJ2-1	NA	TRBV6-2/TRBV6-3	TGTGCCAGCCGGGACAATTCCTACAATGAGCAGTTCTTC	CASRDNSYNEQFF
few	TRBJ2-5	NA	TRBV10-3	TGTGCCATCAGTGTACCCGGGACGGAGGAGACCCAGTACTTC	CAISVPGTEETQYF
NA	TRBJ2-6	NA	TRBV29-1	TGCAGCGTCGTGTTGGGCAACGTCCTGACTTTC	CSVVLGNVLTF
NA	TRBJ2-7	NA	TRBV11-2	TGTGCCAGCAGCTTAGTGAATCAGCCTTCCTACGAGCAGTACTTC	CASSLVNQPSYEQYF
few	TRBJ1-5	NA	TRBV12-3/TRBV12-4	TGTGCCAGCAGTTTATTTGGGGATAGCAATCAGCCCCAGCATTTT	CASSLFGDSNQPQHF
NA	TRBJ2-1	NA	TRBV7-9	TGTGCCAGCAGCCAGGCCCCGAGTGAGCAGTTCTTC	CASSQAPSEQFF
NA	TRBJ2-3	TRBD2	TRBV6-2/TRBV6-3	TGTGCCACCGAGCGGGGAGATACGCAGTATTTT	CATERGDTQYF
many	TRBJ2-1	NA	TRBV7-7	TGTGCCAGCAGCTTATCCCTGAAAGGAGATGAGCAGTTCTTC	CASSLSLKGDEQFF
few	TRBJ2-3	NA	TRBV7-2	TGTGCCAGCAGCTTAGGGCTCACATATACGCAGTATTTT	CASSLGLTYTQYF
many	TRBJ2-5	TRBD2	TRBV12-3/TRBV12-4	TGTGCCAGCAGTCCCCCGGGACTAGCGGGAGGGCCGGAGACCCAGTACTTC	CASSPPGLAGGPETQYF
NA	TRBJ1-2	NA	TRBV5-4	TGTGCCAGCAGCACCCTGGGTCTTAACTATGGCTACACCTTC	CASSTLGLNYGYTF
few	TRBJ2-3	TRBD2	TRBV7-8	TGTGCCAGCAGCCGGCGGGAGGCAGATACGCAGTATTTT	CASSRREADTQYF
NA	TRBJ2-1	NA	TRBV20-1	TGCAGTGCCCTCCTCCCCGGACTCGGGGGCAATGAGCAGTTCTTC	CSALLPGLGGNEQFF
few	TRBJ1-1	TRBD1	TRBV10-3	TGTGCCATCAGTGAGCTTACAGGGGTGAACACTGAAGCTTTCTTT	CAISELTGVNTEAFF
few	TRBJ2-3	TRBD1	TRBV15	TGTGCCACCAGCAGGGACAGGGTGGGAGATACGCAGTATTTT	CATSRDRVGDTQYF
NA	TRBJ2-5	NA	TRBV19	TGTGCCAGTAGTAGAACCTTTCGTGAGACCCAGTACTTC	CASSRTFRETQYF
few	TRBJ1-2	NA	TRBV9	TGTGCCAGCAGCGTAGGAGGGCGGGAGGACTATGGCTACACCTTC	CASSVGGREDYGYTF
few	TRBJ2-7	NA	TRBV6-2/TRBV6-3	TGTGCCAGCACGTACGAGGGCTACGAGCAGTACTTC	CASTYEGYEQYF
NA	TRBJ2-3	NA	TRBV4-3	TGCGCCAGCAGCCCGGGACCCCAAAGGGGCACAGATACGCAGTATTTT	CASSPGPQRGTDTQYF
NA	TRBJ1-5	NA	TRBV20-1	TGCAGGGGGGAAGGCACTCAGCCCCAGCATTTT	CRGEGTQPQHF
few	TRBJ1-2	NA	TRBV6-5	TGTGCCAGCAGTTACATGGGTTCGGGCTACACCTTC	CASSYMGSGYTF
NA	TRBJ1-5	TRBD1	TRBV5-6	TGTGCCAGCAACCTGAGGGGGCGAGAGGGCAATCAGCCCCAGCATTTT	CASNLRGREGNQPQHF
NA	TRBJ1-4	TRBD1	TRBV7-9	TGTGCCAGCAGCTTTGACAGGGGACTGTTTTTT	CASSFDRGLFF